These 6 T cell receptor beta chains were all obtained from the same sample, sequenced in a study of blood T cells in healthy people across ages. Primed by a sample-barcoded 5' primer and a J-beta primer mix, a second PCR proceeded for about 7 to 12 cycles. From the 5' RACE reads, TCRdb called clonotypes with MiXCR, one entry per CDR3 protein. The sample consists of about a million distinct CDR3 sequences, just over 50% of them appearing once. Sequencing used blood. The receptor set was obtained from a woman in her fifties or sixties in good health.

The chain uses TRBV5-1 and TRBJ2-7; D may match TRBD1 or TRBD2 (5 bases each). CDR1 SGHRS and CDR2 YFSETQ come from the germline V gene. This CDR3 contains 13 residues. Trimming left V 4 bases short and J 4 bases short, with 12 bases between. The CDR3 DNA reads as TGCGCCAGCAGCGACGATTGGGGGTACGAGCAGTACTTC. Amino acid sequence: CASSDDWGYEQYF.

The chain carries TRBV28 and TRBJ2-3; 9 positions agree with TRBD1. The CDR3 has 17 amino acids. The J segment lost 6 bases and the V segment lost 6 bases, leaving 16 bases of the junction unmatched. Germline V gene sequence: CDR1 MDHEN, CDR2 SYDVKM. CDR3 DNA: TGTGCCAGCAGCAGGCCAGGCACCGGGACAGGGTATGATACGCAGTATTTT. Translating it yields CASSRPGTGTGYDTQYF. Together with reference TRBV28 and TRBJ2-3, the CDR3 gives the full variable domain: DVKVTQSSRYLVKRTGEKVFLECVQDMDHENMFWYRQDPGLGLRLIYFSYDVKMKEKGDIPEGYSVSREKKERFSLILESASTNQTSMYLCASSRPGTGTGYDTQYFGPGTRLTVL.

This clonotype was counted a few times. The V gene is TRBV12-3 or TRBV12-4, the J gene TRBJ2-3; 8 nucleotides agree with TRBD2. The CDR3 extends over 15 amino acids. V was pared by 5 bases and J by 3 bases, with 7 bases of the junction left unmatched. The CDR3 here is CASSVTSVSTDTQYF. The CDR3 DNA is TGTGCCAGCAGTGTGACTAGCGTATCGACAGATACGCAGTATTTT.

This clonotype has a count of ten or more. The chain has TRBV15 and TRBJ2-5, with D perhaps given as TRBD1 or TRBD2 (6 bases each). Trimming removed 8 bases at V and 1 base at J, with 17 bases between. The CDR3 spans 15 residues. Germline CDR1 is LNHNV and CDR2 is YYDKDF (reference sequence). CDR3 in DNA: TGTGCCACCTCCCGGGGGCCAAACGGCCAAGAGACCCAGTACTTC. Protein: CATSRGPNGQETQYF.

The chain employs TRBV11-2 and TRBJ2-5; perhaps D is TRBD1 or TRBD2 (5 bases each). Per germline, CDR1 SGHAT and CDR2 FQNNGV. V was clipped by 0 bases and J by 8 bases, with 13 bases between them. CDR3 length: 14 residues. The chain's CDR3 is CASSLDRDRPTQYF. DNA of the CDR3: TGTGCCAGCAGCTTAGATCGGGACCGACCCACCCAGTACTTC.

The genes are TRBV28 and TRBJ2-7; 7 positions match TRBD2. Germline V gene lookup returns CDR1 MDHEN and CDR2 SYDVKM. V trimming: 6 bases; J trimming: 4 bases; junction bases outside the gene matches: 12. The CDR3 is 15 residues long. The DNA for the CDR3 is TGTGCCAGCAGCCGGAGAGCGGGAATGACTTACGAGCAGTACTTC. The encoded protein is CASSRRAGMTYEQYF. Supplemented by reference TRBV28 and TRBJ2-7, the full variable domain reads DVKVTQSSRYLVKRTGEKVFLECVQDMDHENMFWYRQDPGLGLRLIYFSYDVKMKEKGDIPEGYSVSREKKERFSLILESASTNQTSMYLCASSRRAGMTYEQYFGPGTRLTVT.